The present entry profiles one T cell receptor beta chain with its context. This record belongs to a study of T cell changes during pregnancy in multiple sclerosis. The CDR3 is made up of 14 amino acids. Germline values: CDR1 SNHLY, CDR2 FYNNEI. V was pared by 5 bases and J by 8 bases, with 7 bases of the junction left unmatched. Clones were read by immunoSEQ multiplex PCR, and TCRdb kept only the in-frame ones, dropping some. The repertoire holds about 60,000 clones, with around 92% as singletons. This specimen was peripheral blood, taken in the first trimester of pregnancy. This receptor was taken from a female donor with multiple sclerosis, enrolled in a pregnancy study. The chain is built from TRBV2 and TRBJ2-1; 9 nucleotides line up with TRBD2. CDR3 residues: CASSLERGVDEQFF. In DNA, the CDR3 is TGTGCCAGCAGTCTAGAGCGGGGGGTCGATGAGCAGTTCTTC.